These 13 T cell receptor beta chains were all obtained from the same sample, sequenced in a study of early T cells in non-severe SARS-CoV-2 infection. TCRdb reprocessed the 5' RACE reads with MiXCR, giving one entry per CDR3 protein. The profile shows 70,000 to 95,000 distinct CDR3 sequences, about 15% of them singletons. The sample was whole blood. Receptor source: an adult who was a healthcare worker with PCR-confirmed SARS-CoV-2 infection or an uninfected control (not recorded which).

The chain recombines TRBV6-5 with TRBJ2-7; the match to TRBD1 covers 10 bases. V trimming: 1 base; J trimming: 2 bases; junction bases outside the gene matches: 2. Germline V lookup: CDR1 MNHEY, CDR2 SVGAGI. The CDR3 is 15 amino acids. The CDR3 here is CASSYFGTGAYEQYF. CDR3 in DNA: TGTGCCAGCAGTTACTTCGGGACAGGGGCCTACGAGCAGTACTTC.

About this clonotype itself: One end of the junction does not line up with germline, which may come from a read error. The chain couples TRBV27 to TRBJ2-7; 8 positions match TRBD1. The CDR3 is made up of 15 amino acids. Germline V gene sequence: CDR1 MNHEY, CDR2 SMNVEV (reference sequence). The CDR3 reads CASSPLTGANYEPYF. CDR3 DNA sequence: TGTGCCAGCAGTCCGCTGACAGGGGCGAACTACGAGCCGTACTTC.

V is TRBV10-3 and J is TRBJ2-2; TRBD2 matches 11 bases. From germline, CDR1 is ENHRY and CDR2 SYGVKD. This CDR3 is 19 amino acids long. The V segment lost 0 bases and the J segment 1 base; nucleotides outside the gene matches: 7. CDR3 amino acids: CAISESRLAGGENTGELFF. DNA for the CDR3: TGTGCCATCAGTGAGTCGCGCCTAGCGGGAGGAGAGAACACCGGGGAGCTGTTTTTT.

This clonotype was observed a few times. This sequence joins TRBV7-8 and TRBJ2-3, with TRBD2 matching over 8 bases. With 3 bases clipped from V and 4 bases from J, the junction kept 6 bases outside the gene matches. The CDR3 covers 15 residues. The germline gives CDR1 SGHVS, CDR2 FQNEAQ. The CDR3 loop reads CASSFRAGGSDTQYF. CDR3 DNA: TGTGCCAGCAGCTTTCGGGCGGGGGGCTCAGATACGCAGTATTTT.

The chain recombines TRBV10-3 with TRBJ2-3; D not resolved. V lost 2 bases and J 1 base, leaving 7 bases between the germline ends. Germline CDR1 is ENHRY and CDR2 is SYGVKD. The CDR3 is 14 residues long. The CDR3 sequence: CAISEAVGTDTQYF. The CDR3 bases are TGTGCCATCAGTGAGGCCGTGGGCACAGATACGCAGTATTTT.

The CDR3 DNA is TGTGCCAGCTCACCCGGAGGGAATTCACCCCTCCACTTT. It yields the protein CASSPGGNSPLHF. V usage is TRBV18 and J usage is TRBJ1-6, with D uncertain. V dropped 3 bases and J dropped 7 bases, with 7 bases sitting between them. CDR1 KGHSH and CDR2 LQKENI come from the germline V gene. This CDR3 is 13 amino acids long.

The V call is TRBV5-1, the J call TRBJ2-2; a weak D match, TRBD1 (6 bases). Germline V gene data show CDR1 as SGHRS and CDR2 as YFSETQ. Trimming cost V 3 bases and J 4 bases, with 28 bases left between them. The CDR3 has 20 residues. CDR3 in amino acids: CASSWAGGQPFLVSTGELFF. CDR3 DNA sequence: TGCGCCAGCAGCTGGGCCGGCGGACAGCCCTTTCTCGTCAGCACCGGGGAGCTGTTTTTT.

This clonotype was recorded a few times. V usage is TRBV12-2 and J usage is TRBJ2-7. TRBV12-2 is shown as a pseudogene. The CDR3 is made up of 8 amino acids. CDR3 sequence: CITYEQYF. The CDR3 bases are TGTATCACCTACGAGCAGTACTTC.

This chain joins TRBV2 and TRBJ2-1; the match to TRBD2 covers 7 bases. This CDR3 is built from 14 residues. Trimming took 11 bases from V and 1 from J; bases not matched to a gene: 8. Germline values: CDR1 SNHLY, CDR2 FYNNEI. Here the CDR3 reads CASRGDLSYNEQFF. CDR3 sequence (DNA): TGTGCCTCCCGGGGGGACTTATCCTACAATGAGCAGTTCTTC. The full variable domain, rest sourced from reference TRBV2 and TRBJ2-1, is EPEVTQTPSHQVTQMGQEVILRCVPISNHLYFYWYRQILGQKVEFLVSFYNNEISEKSEIFDDQFSVERPDGSNFTLKIRSTKLEDSAMYFCASRGDLSYNEQFFGPGTRLTVL.

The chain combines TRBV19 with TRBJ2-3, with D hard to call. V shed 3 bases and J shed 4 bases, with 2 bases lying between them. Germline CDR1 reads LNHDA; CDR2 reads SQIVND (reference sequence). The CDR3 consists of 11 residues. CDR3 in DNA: TGTGCCAGTAGTATGTCAGATACGCAGTATTTT. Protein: CASSMSDTQYF.

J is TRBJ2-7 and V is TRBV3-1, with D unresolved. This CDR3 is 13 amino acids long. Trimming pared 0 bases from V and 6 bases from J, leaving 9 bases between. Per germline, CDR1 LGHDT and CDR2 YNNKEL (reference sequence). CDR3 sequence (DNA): TGTGCCAGCAGCCAAGATCCATGGGCCGAGCAGTACTTC. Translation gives CASSQDPWAEQYF.

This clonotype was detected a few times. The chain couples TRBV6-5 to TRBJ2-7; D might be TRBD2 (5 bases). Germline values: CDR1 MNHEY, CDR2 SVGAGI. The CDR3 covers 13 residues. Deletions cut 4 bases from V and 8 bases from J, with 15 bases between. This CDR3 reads CASSSNAPGKQYF. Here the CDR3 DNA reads TGTGCCAGCAGTTCCAACGCTCCCGGGAAGCAGTACTTC.

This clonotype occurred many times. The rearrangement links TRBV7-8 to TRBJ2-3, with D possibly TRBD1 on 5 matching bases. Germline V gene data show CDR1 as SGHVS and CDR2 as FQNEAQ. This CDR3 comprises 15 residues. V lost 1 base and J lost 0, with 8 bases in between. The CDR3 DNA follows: TGTGCCAGCAGCTTAGAACCAGGGAGCACAGATACGCAGTATTTT. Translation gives CASSLEPGSTDTQYF. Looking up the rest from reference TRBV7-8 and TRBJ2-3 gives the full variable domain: GAGVSQSPRYKVAKRGQDVALRCDPISGHVSLFWYQQALGQGPEFLTYFQNEAQLDKSGLPSDRFFAERPEGSVSTLKIQRTQQEDSAVYLCASSLEPGSTDTQYFGPGTRLTVL.